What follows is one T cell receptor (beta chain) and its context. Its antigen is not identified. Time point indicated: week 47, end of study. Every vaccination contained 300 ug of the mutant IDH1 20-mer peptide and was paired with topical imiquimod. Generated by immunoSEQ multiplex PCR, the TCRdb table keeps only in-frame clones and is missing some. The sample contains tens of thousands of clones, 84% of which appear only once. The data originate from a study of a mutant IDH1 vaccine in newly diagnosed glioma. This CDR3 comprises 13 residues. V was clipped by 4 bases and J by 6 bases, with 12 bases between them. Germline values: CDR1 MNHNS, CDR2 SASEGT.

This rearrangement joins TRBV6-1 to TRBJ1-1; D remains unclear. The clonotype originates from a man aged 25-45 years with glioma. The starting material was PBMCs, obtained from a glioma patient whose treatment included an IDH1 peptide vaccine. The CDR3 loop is CASSAQEVAEAFF. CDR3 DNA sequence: TGTGCCAGCAGTGCGCAGGAAGTCGCTGAAGCTTTCTTT.